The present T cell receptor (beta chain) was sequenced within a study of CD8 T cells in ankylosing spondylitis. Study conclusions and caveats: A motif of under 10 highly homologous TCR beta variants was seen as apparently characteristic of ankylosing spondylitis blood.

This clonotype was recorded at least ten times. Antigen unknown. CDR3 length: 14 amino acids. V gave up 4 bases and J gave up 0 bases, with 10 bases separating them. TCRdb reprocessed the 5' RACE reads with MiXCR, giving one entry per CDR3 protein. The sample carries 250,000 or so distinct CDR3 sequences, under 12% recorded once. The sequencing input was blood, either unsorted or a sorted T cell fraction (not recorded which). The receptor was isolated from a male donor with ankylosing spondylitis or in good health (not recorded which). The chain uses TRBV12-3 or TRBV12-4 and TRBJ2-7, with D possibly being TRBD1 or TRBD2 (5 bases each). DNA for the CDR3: TGTGCCAGCAGTTCAACCGGGGCCTCCTACGAGCAGTACTTC. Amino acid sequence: CASSSTGASYEQYF.